The TCR beta chain under discussion was sequenced for a study of immune evolution from preneoplasia to lung adenocarcinoma. Some clones are missing from TCRdb's copy, which holds only in-frame ones; the method was immunoSEQ multiplex PCR. The sample carries about 9,100 clones, 80% to 90% recorded once. Germline V gene sequence: CDR1 SEHNR, CDR2 FQNEAQ (reference sequence). V was cut by 5 bases and J by 3 bases, with 5 bases left in between. The CDR3 loop spans 13 amino acids. This receptor was identified in a person aged 70 to 85 with lung adenocarcinoma. This chain joins TRBV7-9 and TRBJ2-6, with no clear D. Sample: FFPE lung adenocarcinoma in situ tissue. The CDR3 DNA sequence: TGTGCCAGCAGCCCAAGTGGGGCCAACGTCCTGACTTTC. It translates to CASSPSGANVLTF.